The T cell receptor beta chain under discussion was sequenced for a study of shared clonotypes between healthy human individuals. Study details: Contributing individuals were a couple of females and a few males aged 18 to 49. Per donor, three plates held CD4 naive cells, three held CD4 memory, two held CD8 naive and one held CD8 memory.

Using 200 ng DNA, roughly 33,000 T cell genomes, the sorted-subset replicate PCRs were run. Sequenced by immunoSEQ multiplex PCR; TCRdb stores in-frame clones only, minus some. The sample holds roughly 810,000 clones, about 97% seen once. Study-level findings and limits: It was anticipated that sequencing depth would influence how many clonotypes donors shared.

Naive-designated CD8 cells lacked CD45RO, were positively enriched for CCR7, and omitted terminally differentiated effector memory CD45RA+ cells. As to this clone: Antigen: not known.

V shed 1 base, J shed 4 bases, and the junction held 4 bases outside the gene matches. CDR3 length equals 15 residues. The V gene's germline CDR1 is LNHNV and CDR2 YYDKDF (reference sequence). The source of this sequence is a man aged 25 to 45 in good health. This chain connects TRBV15 to TRBJ2-1; 7 nucleotides line up with TRBD1. Sequencing was done on a sample of naive CD8+ T cells sorted from blood. The CDR3: CATSRVPGGYNEQFF. CDR3 DNA: TGTGCCACCAGCAGAGTTCCAGGGGGATACAATGAGCAGTTCTTC.